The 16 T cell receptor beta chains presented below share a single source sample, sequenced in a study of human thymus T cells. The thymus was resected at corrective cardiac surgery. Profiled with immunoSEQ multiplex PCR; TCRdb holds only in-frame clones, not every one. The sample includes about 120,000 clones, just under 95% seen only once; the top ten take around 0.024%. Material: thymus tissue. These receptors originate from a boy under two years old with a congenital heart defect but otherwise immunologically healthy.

CDR3 sequence reads: CASRARGELFF. CDR3 bases: TGTGCCAGCAGGGCGAGAGGGGAGCTGTTTTTT. The chain has TRBV5-6 and TRBJ2-2; D unclear. Trimming left V 5 bases short and J 8 bases short, with 7 bases between. This CDR3 spans 11 amino acids. CDR1 and CDR2 (germline): SGHDT, YYEEEE.

CDR3 sequence reads: CASSPIQVNYGYTF. The CDR3 bases are TGTGCCAGCTCACCAATTCAGGTTAACTATGGCTACACCTTC. The genes are TRBV18 and TRBJ1-2, with D hard to call. Germline CDR1 is KGHSH and CDR2 is LQKENI. V was shortened by 2 bases and J by 1 base, with 8 bases between the two germline ends. This CDR3 has 14 residues.

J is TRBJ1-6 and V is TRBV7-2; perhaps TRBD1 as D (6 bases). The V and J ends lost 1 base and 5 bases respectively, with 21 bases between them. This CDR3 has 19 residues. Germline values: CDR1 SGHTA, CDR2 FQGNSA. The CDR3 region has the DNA TGTGCCAGCAGCTTAGATTTAGGGGGGAAAGGACATAATAATTCACCCCTCCACTTT. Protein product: CASSLDLGGKGHNNSPLHF.

This chain's CDR3 is CASSYAAEQYF. In DNA form, the CDR3 reads TGTGCCAGCAGCTATGCGGCCGAGCAGTACTTC. The J gene is TRBJ2-7, the V gene TRBV11-3; no clear D. The CDR3 consists of 11 residues. Per germline, CDR1 SGHNT and CDR2 YENEEA. V lost 4 bases to trimming and J lost 6 bases, with 7 bases between them.

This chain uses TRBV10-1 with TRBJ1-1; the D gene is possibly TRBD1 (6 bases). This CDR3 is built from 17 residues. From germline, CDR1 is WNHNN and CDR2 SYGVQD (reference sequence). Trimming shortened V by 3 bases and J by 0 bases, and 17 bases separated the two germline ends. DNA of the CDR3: TGCGCCAGCAGTGACCCCGACCAGGGGACTATGAACACTGAAGCTTTCTTT. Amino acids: CASSDPDQGTMNTEAFF.

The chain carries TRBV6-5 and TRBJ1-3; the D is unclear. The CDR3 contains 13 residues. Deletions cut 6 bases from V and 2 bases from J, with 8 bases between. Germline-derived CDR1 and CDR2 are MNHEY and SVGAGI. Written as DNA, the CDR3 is TGTGCCAGCAGCAAACGTACTGGAAACACCATATATTTT. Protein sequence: CASSKRTGNTIYF.

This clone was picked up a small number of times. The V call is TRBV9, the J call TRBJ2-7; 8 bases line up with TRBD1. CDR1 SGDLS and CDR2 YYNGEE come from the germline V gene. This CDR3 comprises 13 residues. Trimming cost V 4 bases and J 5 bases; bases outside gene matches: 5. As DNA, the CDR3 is TGTGCCAGCAGCCGGACAGGGCCGCACGAGCAGTACTTC. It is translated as CASSRTGPHEQYF.

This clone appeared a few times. The CDR3 region has the DNA TGTGCCAGCAGTGAAGAAAATGCGCGGGGTGAAGCTTTCTTT. Protein sequence: CASSEENARGEAFF. This sequence joins TRBV6-1 and TRBJ1-1; D gene ambiguous. This CDR3 spans 14 amino acids. Trimming pared 1 base from V and 7 bases from J, leaving 13 bases between. Germline-derived CDR1 and CDR2 are MNHNS and SASEGT.

CDR3 coding DNA: TGTGCCAGCACCGGGAAGAGCGGGGAGGGCCTATACAATGAGCAGTTCTTC. The encoded protein is CASTGKSGEGLYNEQFF. V and J are TRBV5-4 and TRBJ2-1, with 7 positions matching TRBD2. Germline loops: CDR1 SGHNT, CDR2 YYREEE (reference sequence). V trimming: 6 bases; J trimming: 4 bases; junction bases outside the gene matches: 16. The CDR3 totals 17 residues.

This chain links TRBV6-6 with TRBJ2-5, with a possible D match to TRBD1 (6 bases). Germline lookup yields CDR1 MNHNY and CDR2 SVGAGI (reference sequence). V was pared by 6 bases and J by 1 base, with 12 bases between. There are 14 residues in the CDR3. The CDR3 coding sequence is TGTGCCAGCAGGTCGTTACAGGGCCAAGAGACCCAGTACTTC. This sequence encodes CASRSLQGQETQYF.

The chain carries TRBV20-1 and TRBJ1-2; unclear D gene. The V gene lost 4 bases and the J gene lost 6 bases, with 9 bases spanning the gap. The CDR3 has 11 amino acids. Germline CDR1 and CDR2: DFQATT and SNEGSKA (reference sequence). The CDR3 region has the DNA TGCAGTGCTAAGTCCACTGATGGCTACACCTTC. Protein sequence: CSAKSTDGYTF.

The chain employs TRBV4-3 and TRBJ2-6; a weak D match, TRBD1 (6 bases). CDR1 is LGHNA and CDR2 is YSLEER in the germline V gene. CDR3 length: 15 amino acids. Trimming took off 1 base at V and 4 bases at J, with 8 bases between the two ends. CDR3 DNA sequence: TGCGCCAGCAGCCAAGTGGGGGCGGGGGCCAACGTCCTGACTTTC. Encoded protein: CASSQVGAGANVLTF.

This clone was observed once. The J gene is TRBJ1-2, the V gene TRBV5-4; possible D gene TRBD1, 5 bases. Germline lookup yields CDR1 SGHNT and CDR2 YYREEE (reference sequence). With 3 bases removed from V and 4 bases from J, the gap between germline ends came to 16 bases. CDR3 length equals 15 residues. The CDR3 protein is CASSWVPRGFYGYTF. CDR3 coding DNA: TGTGCCAGCAGCTGGGTACCCCGGGGGTTCTATGGCTACACCTTC.

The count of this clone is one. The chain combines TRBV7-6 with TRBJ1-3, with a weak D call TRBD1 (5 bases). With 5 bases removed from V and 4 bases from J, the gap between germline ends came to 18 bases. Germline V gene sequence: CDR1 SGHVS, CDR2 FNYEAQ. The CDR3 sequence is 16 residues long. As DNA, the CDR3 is TGTGCCAGCAGCCCCGCCGGGGACTTCGGAGGAAACACCATATATTTT. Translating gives CASSPAGDFGGNTIYF.

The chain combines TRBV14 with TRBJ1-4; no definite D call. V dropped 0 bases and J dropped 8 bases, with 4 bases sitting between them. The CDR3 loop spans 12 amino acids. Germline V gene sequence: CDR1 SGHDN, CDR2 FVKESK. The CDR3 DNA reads TGTGCCAGCAGCCAAGAAGACGAAAAACTGTTTTTT. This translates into CASSQEDEKLFF.

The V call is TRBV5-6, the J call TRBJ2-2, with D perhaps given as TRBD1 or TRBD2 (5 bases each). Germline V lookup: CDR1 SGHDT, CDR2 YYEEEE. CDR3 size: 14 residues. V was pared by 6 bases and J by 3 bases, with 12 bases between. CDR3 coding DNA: TGTGCCAGCAACCGGGACGGCTACACCGGGGAGCTGTTTTTT. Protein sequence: CASNRDGYTGELFF.